Below are 3 T cell receptor beta chains sequenced from a single sample in a study of chemoradiotherapy in HPV16-positive cancers. Here immunoSEQ multiplex PCR was the method, and the copy in TCRdb shows in-frame clones only, minus some. The repertoire consists of around 7,200 clones, with about four fifths occurring once and the leading ten covering roughly 6.5%. The material was tumor tissue, obtained from a patient who underwent chemoradiotherapy. Source of these receptors: a human donor with HPV-associated anogenital cancer.

This clone has just a few counts. The genes are TRBV30 and TRBJ2-5, with TRBD1 matching 7 bases. The germline V gene encodes CDR1 GTSNPN and CDR2 SVGIG (reference sequence). V lost 5 bases, J lost 3 bases, and 0 bases stayed unmatched. CDR3 length: 11 amino acids. This CDR3 is CAWGQEETQYF. Written as DNA, the CDR3 is TGTGCCTGGGGACAGGAAGAGACCCAGTACTTC.

The table lists this clone with a count of one. This sequence joins TRBV5-6 and TRBJ1-1, with D perhaps TRBD1 (6 bases). Trimming took off 2 bases at V and 5 bases at J, with 19 bases between the two ends. CDR3 length equals 16 residues. CDR1 SGHDT and CDR2 YYEEEE come from the germline V gene. The CDR3 loop is CASSLGRGVSGTEAFF. For the CDR3, the DNA is TGTGCCAGCAGCTTAGGCAGGGGCGTCAGTGGTACTGAAGCTTTCTTT.

Only one count was recorded for this clone. The CDR3: CASSLVSGTGELFF. As DNA, the CDR3 is TGTGCCAGCAGTTTGGTCTCGGGTACTGGGGAGCTGTTTTTT. The chain links TRBV27 to TRBJ2-2, with no clear D. Germline V gene sequence: CDR1 MNHEY, CDR2 SMNVEV (reference sequence). The CDR3 sequence is 14 residues long. Deletions cut 3 bases from V and 8 bases from J, with 13 bases between.